The 17 T cell receptor beta chains below all came from one sample that was sequenced in a study (dated by TCRdb to 2014 to 2015). Library creation used 5' RACE. The sequencer listed for this sample is Illumina MiSeq. TCRdb took the public reads, trimmed them with fastp at Q25, ran MiXCR for clone calling and kept in-frame beta chains. When rows share a CDR3 protein, they turn into one entry using the most common DNA and genes. For this sample the table gives tens of thousands of distinct CDR3 sequences, of which over 25% were detected only once. The ten largest clones capture under 3% of the sample. Cells that were CD4+CD25+CD127-/low were the ones isolated as Tregs. Sequences were obtained from tumor-infiltrating Tregs sorted from the breast tumor. Source of these receptors: a female donor with breast cancer.

Remarks on this clonotype: One end of the junction varies from germline; a read error may be responsible. V is TRBV20-1 and J is TRBJ1-5; no reliable D call. The CDR3 runs to 13 residues. Germline V gene data show CDR1 as DFQATT and CDR2 as SNEGSKA (reference sequence). CDR3 protein: CGARPDGDQPQHF. The CDR3 DNA follows: TGCGGTGCTAGACCTGACGGGGATCAGCCCCAGCATTTT.

In the case of this clonotype: A read error may account for a junction end that differs from germline. V gene TRBV5-5 combines with J gene TRBJ1-1; 8 positions match TRBD1. This CDR3 is built from 14 residues. Germline assignment: CDR1 SGHKS and CDR2 YYEKEE (reference sequence). CDR3 sequence reads: CASSDRGGNTGAFF. The CDR3 DNA is TGTGCCAGCAGTGACAGGGGTGGAAACACTGGAGCTTTCTTT.

This chain uses TRBV5-1 with TRBJ2-7; 7 bases fit TRBD2. The J segment lost 4 bases and the V segment lost 4 bases, leaving 11 bases of the junction unmatched. The CDR3 is made up of 15 amino acids. CDR1 is SGHRS, CDR2 YFSETQ, per germline. The CDR3 bases are TGCGCCAGCAGCCCGGACTTTGCGGGAGCTTACGAGCAGTACTTC. Amino acids: CASSPDFAGAYEQYF.

As regards this clonotype: This may stem from a read error, because a much larger clone lies one nucleotide away. This rearrangement joins TRBV2 to TRBJ2-6; tentatively, D is TRBD2 (6 bases). CDR1 and CDR2 (germline): SNHLY, FYNNEI. This CDR3 contains 16 residues. CDR3 amino acids: CASGRGRVSGANVLTF. The CDR3 DNA reads TGTGCTTCCGGGCGGGGCAGGGTCTCTGGGGCCAACGTCCTGACTTTC.

This chain uses TRBV20-1 with TRBJ1-2; tentative D call: TRBD1 (5 bases). V was cut by 5 bases and J by 4 bases, with 17 bases left in between. Germline CDR1 DFQATT, CDR2 SNEGSKA (reference sequence). The CDR3 runs to 14 residues. The CDR3 loop reads CSALEPGLVYGYTF. In nucleotides, the CDR3 is TGCAGTGCTCTCGAACCGGGACTTGTCTATGGCTACACCTTC.

The chain joins TRBV2 to TRBJ1-5; D uncertain. Per the germline V gene, CDR1 is SNHLY and CDR2 is FYNNEI. This CDR3 has 14 amino acids. Trimming removed 7 bases at V and 4 bases at J, with 14 bases between. The CDR3 loop reads CASTRGQPNQPQHF. CDR3 DNA sequence: TGTGCCAGCACCCGAGGCCAGCCAAATCAGCCCCAGCATTTT.

The genes are TRBV12-3 or TRBV12-4 and TRBJ2-1; weak D call: TRBD2 (5 bases). Trimming shortened V by 7 bases and J by 10 bases, and 14 bases separated the two germline ends. CDR3 length: 12 amino acids. CDR3 loop: CASTREPTEQFF. The DNA for the CDR3 is TGTGCCAGCACAAGGGAGCCAACCGAGCAGTTCTTC.

For this clonotype: A much larger clone differs from this one at a single base, so this may be a read error. The rearrangement uses TRBV20-1 and TRBJ1-5; D might be TRBD1 (5 bases). The V gene lost 5 bases and the J gene lost 6 bases, with 17 bases spanning the gap. The germline gives CDR1 DFQATT, CDR2 SNEGSKA (reference sequence). This CDR3 comprises 14 residues. In nucleotides, the CDR3 is TGCAGTGCTGGGGGGATGGGAACAAGTCAGCCCCAGCATTTT. Translation: CSAGGMGTSQPQHF.

Concerning this clonotype: A much more abundant neighbour one base away suggests this may be a read error. The chain couples TRBV6-5 to TRBJ1-1; D is unresolved. CDR3 length: 14 residues. Germline CDR1 MNHEY, CDR2 SVGAGI. The CDR3 loop is CASSDSRVNTEAFF. CDR3 nucleotides: TGTGCCAGCAGTGACTCTCGGGTGAACACTGAAGCTTTCTTT.

This clonotype was counted many times. The chain carries TRBV4-1 and TRBJ1-6, with D maybe TRBD1 (6 bases). CDR1 and CDR2 (germline): MGHRA, YSYEKL. The CDR3 is 15 residues long. With 4 bases removed from V and 9 bases from J, the gap between germline ends came to 16 bases. The CDR3 spells CASSLDRASVSPLHF. CDR3 bases: TGCGCCAGCAGCCTGGACAGAGCTTCGGTTTCACCCCTCCACTTT.

This clonotype was recorded many times. The chain combines TRBV7-2 with TRBJ2-7, with a possible D match to TRBD2 (5 bases). The V and J ends lost 1 base and 6 bases respectively, with 10 bases between them. Germline V gene data show CDR1 as SGHTA and CDR2 as FQGNSA. The CDR3 has 13 residues. CDR3: CASSLEGGREQYF. The CDR3 nucleotides read TGTGCCAGCAGCTTAGAAGGAGGTCGCGAGCAGTACTTC.

A word on this clonotype: Here the CDR3 omits its conserved ending phenylalanine or tryptophan, so a read error is the likely source. V gene TRBV5-1 combines with J gene TRBJ2-3, with 11 positions matching TRBD2. The ends lost 0 bases at V and 6 bases at J; junction bases unmatched: 9. This CDR3 has 17 amino acids. CDR1 is SGHRS, CDR2 YFSETQ, per germline. The DNA of the CDR3 is TGCGCCAGCAGCTTGGGGGGCACTAGCGGGAGTCGCGATACGCAGTATTCT. It translates to CASSLGGTSGSRDTQYS.

Remarks on this clonotype: A much larger clone lies a single base off, so this may be a read error. The V call is TRBV5-1, the J call TRBJ1-2; D is possibly TRBD1 (6 bases). CDR1 is SGHRS and CDR2 is YFSETQ in the germline V gene. The CDR3 consists of 16 residues. V was pared by 2 bases and J by 3 bases, with 17 bases between. The CDR3 DNA reads TGCGCCAGCAGCTTCCCCCCAGGGGATTTGGACTATGGCTACACCTTC. Protein: CASSFPPGDLDYGYTF.

In its sample, this clonotype was seen many times. The chain couples TRBV5-1 to TRBJ1-1, with D hard to call. V gave up 3 bases and J gave up 4 bases, with 10 bases separating them. This CDR3 contains 13 residues. Germline CDR1 SGHRS, CDR2 YFSETQ. The CDR3 sequence is CASSSGQVTEAFF. CDR3 sequence (DNA): TGCGCCAGCAGCTCGGGCCAGGTCACTGAAGCTTTCTTT.

The chain has TRBV7-3 and TRBJ2-3; D call uncertain. V dropped 5 bases and J dropped 2 bases, with 8 bases sitting between them. The CDR3 covers 13 residues. Germline-derived CDR1 and CDR2 are SGHTA and FQGTGA. The CDR3 nucleotides read TGTGCCAGCAGCCCTGGGAACACAGATACGCAGTATTTT. Residues: CASSPGNTDTQYF.

A remark on this clonotype: A clone one base away is much larger, so this may be a read error. The CDR3 loop reads CSAREQGTYNEQFF. The CDR3 nucleotides read TGCAGTGCTAGAGAACAGGGAACCTACAATGAGCAGTTCTTC. The chain has TRBV20-1 and TRBJ2-1, with D maybe TRBD1 (6 bases). Germline-derived CDR1 and CDR2 are DFQATT and SNEGSKA (reference sequence). This CDR3 region has 14 residues. With 0 bases removed from V and 2 bases from J, the gap between germline ends came to 8 bases.

This clonotype was seen a handful of times. An end of the junction does not agree with germline; a read error may underlie this. The CDR3 DNA reads as TGTGCCAGCAGCTTAGGGGACAGGGCGAACACCCGGGAGCTGTTTTTT. Protein sequence: CASSLGDRANTRELFF. The chain recombines TRBV7-2 with TRBJ2-2, with 9 bases fitting TRBD1. This CDR3 has 16 amino acids. The germline gives CDR1 SGHTA, CDR2 FQGNSA.